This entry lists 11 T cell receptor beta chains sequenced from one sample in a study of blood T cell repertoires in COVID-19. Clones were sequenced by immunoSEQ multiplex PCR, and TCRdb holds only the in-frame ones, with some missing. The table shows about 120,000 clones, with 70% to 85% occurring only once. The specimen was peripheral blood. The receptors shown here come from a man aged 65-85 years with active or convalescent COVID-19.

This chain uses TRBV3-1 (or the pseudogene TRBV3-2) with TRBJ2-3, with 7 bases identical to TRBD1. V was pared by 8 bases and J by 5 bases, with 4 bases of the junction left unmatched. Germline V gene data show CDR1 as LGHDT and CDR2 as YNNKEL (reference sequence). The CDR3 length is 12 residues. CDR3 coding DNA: TGTGCCAGCCAAACAGGGGAAGATACGCAGTATTTT. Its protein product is CASQTGEDTQYF.

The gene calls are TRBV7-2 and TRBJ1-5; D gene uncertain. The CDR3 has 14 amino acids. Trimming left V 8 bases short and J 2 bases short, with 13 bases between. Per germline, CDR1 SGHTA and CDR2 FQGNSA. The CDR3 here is CASCPNGGNQPQHF. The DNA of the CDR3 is TGTGCCAGCTGTCCGAACGGGGGCAATCAGCCCCAGCATTTT.

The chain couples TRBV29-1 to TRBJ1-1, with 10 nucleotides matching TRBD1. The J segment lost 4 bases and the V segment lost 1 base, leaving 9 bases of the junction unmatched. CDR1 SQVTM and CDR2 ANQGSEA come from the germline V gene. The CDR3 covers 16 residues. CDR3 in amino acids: CSVEGGTGEVFTEAFF. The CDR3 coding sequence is TGCAGCGTTGAAGGTGGGACAGGGGAAGTGTTCACTGAAGCTTTCTTT.

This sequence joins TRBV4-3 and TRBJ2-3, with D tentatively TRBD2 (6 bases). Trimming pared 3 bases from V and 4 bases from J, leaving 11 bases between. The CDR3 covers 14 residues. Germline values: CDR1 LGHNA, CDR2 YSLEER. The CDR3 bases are TGCGCCAGCAGCCACACTAGCAGCGCAGATACGCAGTATTTT. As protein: CASSHTSSADTQYF.

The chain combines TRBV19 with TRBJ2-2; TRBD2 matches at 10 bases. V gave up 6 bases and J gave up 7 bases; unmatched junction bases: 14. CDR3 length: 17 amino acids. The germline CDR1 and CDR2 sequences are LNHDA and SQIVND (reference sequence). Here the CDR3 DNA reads TGTGCCAGTAGGAAGCGGGAGGGCCTTGTCGGGGTCGGGGAGCTGTTTTTT. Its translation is CASRKREGLVGVGELFF.

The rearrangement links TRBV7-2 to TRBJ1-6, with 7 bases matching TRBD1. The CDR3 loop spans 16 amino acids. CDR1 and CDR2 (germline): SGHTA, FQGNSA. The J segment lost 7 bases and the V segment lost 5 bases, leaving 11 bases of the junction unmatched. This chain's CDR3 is CASSLDRVLPNSPLHF. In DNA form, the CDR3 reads TGTGCCAGCAGCCTTGACAGGGTGCTGCCAAATTCACCCCTCCACTTT.

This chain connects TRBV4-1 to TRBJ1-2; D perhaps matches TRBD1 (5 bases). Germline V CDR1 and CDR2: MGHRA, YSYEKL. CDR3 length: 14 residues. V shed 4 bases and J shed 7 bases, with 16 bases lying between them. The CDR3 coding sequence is TGCGCCAGCAGCCCCCGGACGGGGGATGGTGGCTACACCTTC. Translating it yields CASSPRTGDGGYTF.

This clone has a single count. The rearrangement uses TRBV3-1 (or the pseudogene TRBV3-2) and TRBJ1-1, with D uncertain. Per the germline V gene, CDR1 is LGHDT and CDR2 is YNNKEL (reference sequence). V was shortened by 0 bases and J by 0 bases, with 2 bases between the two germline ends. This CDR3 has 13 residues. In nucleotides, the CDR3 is TGTGCCAGCAGCCAAGACATGAACACTGAAGCTTTCTTT. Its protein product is CASSQDMNTEAFF.

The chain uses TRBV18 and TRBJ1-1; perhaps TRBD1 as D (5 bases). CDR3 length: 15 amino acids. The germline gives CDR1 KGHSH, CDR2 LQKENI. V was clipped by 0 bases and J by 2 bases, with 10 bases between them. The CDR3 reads CASSPPSRANTEAFF. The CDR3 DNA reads TGTGCCAGCTCACCACCGTCCAGGGCCAACACTGAAGCTTTCTTT.

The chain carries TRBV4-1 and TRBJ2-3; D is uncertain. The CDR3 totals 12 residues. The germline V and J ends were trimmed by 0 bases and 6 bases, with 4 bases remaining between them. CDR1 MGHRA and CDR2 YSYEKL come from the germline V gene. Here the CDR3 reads CASSQDSDTQYF. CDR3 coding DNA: TGCGCCAGCAGCCAAGATAGCGATACGCAGTATTTT.

The CDR3 here is CASSSGLVQPQHF. CDR3 nucleotides: TGTGCCAGCAGCTCAGGTCTGGTTCAGCCCCAGCATTTT. The chain is built from TRBV6-5 and TRBJ1-5, with unresolved D. Deletions cut 6 bases from V and 6 bases from J, with 12 bases between. This CDR3 is 13 amino acids long. Germline lookup yields CDR1 MNHEY and CDR2 SVGAGI.